This T cell receptor (beta chain) stems from a study of blood T cell repertoires in COVID-19. About the research overall: Samples came from the United States, Italy and Spain, spanning acute and convalescent COVID-19.

This clone was seen only a few times. The germline V gene encodes CDR1 LGHDT and CDR2 YNNKEL (reference sequence). Trimming cost V 3 bases and J 2 bases, with 8 bases left between them. The CDR3 consists of 13 residues. Libraries were prepared by immunoSEQ multiplex PCR; TCRdb keeps only in-frame clonotypes and omits some of them. Of approximately 120,000 clones in the sample, around 89% were seen once. Source material: peripheral blood. This TCR derives from a human donor with acute or convalescent COVID-19. The donor label of this sample is uncertain. The V call is TRBV3-1 (or the pseudogene TRBV3-2), the J call TRBJ2-7; unclear D gene. In DNA form, the CDR3 reads TGTGCCAGCAGCCACTCCTTCCCCTACGAGCAGTACTTC. Residues: CASSHSFPYEQYF.